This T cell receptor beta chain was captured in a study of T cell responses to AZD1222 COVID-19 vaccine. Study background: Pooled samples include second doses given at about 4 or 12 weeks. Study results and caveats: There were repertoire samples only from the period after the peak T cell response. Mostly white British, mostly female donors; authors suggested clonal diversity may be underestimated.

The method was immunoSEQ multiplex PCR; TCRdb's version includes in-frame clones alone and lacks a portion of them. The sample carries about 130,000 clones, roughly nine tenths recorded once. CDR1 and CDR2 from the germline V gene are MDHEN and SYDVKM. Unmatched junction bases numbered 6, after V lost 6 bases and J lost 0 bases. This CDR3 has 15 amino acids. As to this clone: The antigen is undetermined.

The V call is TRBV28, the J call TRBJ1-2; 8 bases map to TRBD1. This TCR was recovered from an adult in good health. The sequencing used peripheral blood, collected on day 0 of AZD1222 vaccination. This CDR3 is CASRTGGTANYGYTF. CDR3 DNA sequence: TGTGCCAGCAGAACAGGGGGAACAGCTAACTATGGCTACACCTTC.